Shown below are 23 T cell receptor beta chains from a single sample sequenced in a study of blood T cell repertoires in COVID-19. Data came from immunoSEQ multiplex PCR; TCRdb stores just in-frame clones and leaves some out. The sample has roughly 200,000 clones; 90% are singletons. Sequencing was carried out using peripheral blood. The receptors were gathered from a man aged 45-65 years with acute or convalescent COVID-19.

J is TRBJ1-5 and V is TRBV24-1; D uncertain. Germline loops: CDR1 KGHDR, CDR2 SFDVKD. V dropped 2 bases and J dropped 2 bases, with 6 bases sitting between them. The CDR3 extends over 14 amino acids. In DNA form, the CDR3 reads TGTGCCACCAGTGATTACCGCGGCAATCAGCCCCAGCATTTT. Translation gives CATSDYRGNQPQHF.

The chain employs TRBV7-2 and TRBJ1-1, with 11 bases matching TRBD1. J lost 4 bases, V lost 0 bases, and 1 base had no gene match. The germline V gene encodes CDR1 SGHTA and CDR2 FQGNSA. The CDR3 consists of 15 residues. This CDR3 is CASSLAGTGGTEAFF. As DNA, the CDR3 is TGTGCCAGCAGCTTAGCGGGGACAGGGGGCACTGAAGCTTTCTTT. The complete variable domain, with remaining parts taken from reference TRBV7-2 and TRBJ1-1, reads GAGVSQSPSNKVTEKGKDVELRCDPISGHTALYWYRQSLGQGLEFLIYFQGNSAPDKSGLPSDRFSAERTGGSVSTLTIQRTQQEDSAVYLCASSLAGTGGTEAFFGQGTRLTVV.

V is TRBV7-2 and J is TRBJ2-2, with D perhaps matching TRBD1 (5 bases). The CDR3 runs to 14 residues. Germline V gene data show CDR1 as SGHTA and CDR2 as FQGNSA. Between the trimmed V and J ends, which lost 3 bases and 10 bases, there was a span of 15 bases. CDR3 residues: CASSFAAGRPELFF. The CDR3 DNA follows: TGTGCCAGCAGCTTTGCGGCAGGGCGGCCGGAGCTGTTTTTT.

This clone was recorded a few times. This rearrangement joins TRBV28 to TRBJ1-2; TRBD1 aligns across 10 bases. V gave up 11 bases and J gave up 8 bases; unmatched junction bases: 11. CDR3 length equals 13 residues. Looked up from germline, CDR1 is MDHEN and CDR2 is SYDVKM. CDR3 bases: TGTGCCGCAACGGGACAGGGGTCAGGAGGCTACACCTTC. As protein: CAATGQGSGGYTF.

V usage is TRBV5-1 and J usage is TRBJ2-5; 8 nucleotides align to TRBD1. The germline CDR1 and CDR2 sequences are SGHRS and YFSETQ. The CDR3 has 14 residues. V dropped 4 bases and J dropped 3; count of bases not matched to a gene: 5. The CDR3 region is CASSRPGQEETQYF. The CDR3 DNA sequence: TGCGCCAGCAGCCGACCGGGACAGGAAGAGACCCAGTACTTC.

Here the CDR3 reads CASSFPGKWETQYF. The CDR3 DNA reads as TGTGCCAGCAGTTTTCCAGGGAAATGGGAGACCCAGTACTTC. V usage is TRBV28 and J usage is TRBJ2-5, with a possible D match to TRBD1 (5 bases). The V end was cut by 3 bases, the J end by 5 bases, with 13 bases between. This CDR3 spans 14 amino acids. Germline values: CDR1 MDHEN, CDR2 SYDVKM.

The chain employs TRBV19 and TRBJ2-7, with 8 nucleotides matching TRBD1. J lost 6 bases, V lost 2 bases, and 6 bases had no gene match. CDR1 is LNHDA and CDR2 is SQIVND in the germline V gene (reference sequence). The CDR3 loop spans 14 amino acids. CDR3 sequence reads: CASSIQGALTEQYF. CDR3 nucleotides: TGTGCCAGTAGTATACAGGGGGCCCTCACCGAGCAGTACTTC.

The rearrangement uses TRBV12-3 or TRBV12-4 and TRBJ1-2; TRBD1 is a possible D gene (5 bases). Trimming took off 3 bases at V and 4 bases at J, with 9 bases between the two ends. This CDR3 has 13 residues. This chain's CDR3 is CASSLGGIYGYTF. CDR3 DNA sequence: TGTGCCAGCAGTTTGGGGGGGATCTATGGCTACACCTTC.

The CDR3 coding sequence is TGTGCCAGCAGTTACTCCCTACTTGCAGGGGAGCTGTTTTTT. This gives the protein CASSYSLLAGELFF. The chain recombines TRBV27 with TRBJ2-2; no clear D. Germline lookup yields CDR1 MNHEY and CDR2 SMNVEV (reference sequence). The CDR3 extends over 14 amino acids. Between the trimmed V and J ends, which lost 4 bases and 8 bases, there was a span of 14 bases.

The V gene is TRBV6-5, the J gene TRBJ2-7; maybe TRBD2 (5 bases). The CDR3 runs 14 residues. Trimming took off 4 bases at V and 0 bases at J, with 10 bases between the two ends. From germline, CDR1 is MNHEY and CDR2 SVGAGI. CDR3 protein: CASSSGIHSYEQYF. DNA for the CDR3: TGTGCCAGCAGTTCCGGGATTCACTCCTACGAGCAGTACTTC.

This clone was detected once. The chain employs TRBV27 and TRBJ2-7; 10 bases line up with TRBD1. V shed 5 bases and J 6 bases; nucleotides not matched to a gene: 4. The germline CDR1 and CDR2 sequences are MNHEY and SMNVEV (reference sequence). This CDR3 is 13 amino acids long. The CDR3 DNA reads as TGTGCCAGCAGTCCTAGACAGGGGGCCGAGCAGTACGTC. It is translated as CASSPRQGAEQYV.

As concerns this clone: This same CDR3 is encoded by further DNA sequences in the sample. The V and J genes are TRBV27 and TRBJ1-1, with 8 bases identical to TRBD1. Germline V gives CDR1 MNHEY, CDR2 SMNVEV (reference sequence). The CDR3 runs 14 residues. Unmatched junction bases numbered 2, after V lost 1 base and J lost 4 bases. The CDR3 region is CASSLYDRGTEAFF. In DNA, the CDR3 is TGTGCCAGCAGTTTATACGACAGGGGCACTGAAGCTTTCTTT.

This sequence joins TRBV25-1 and TRBJ2-1, with 9 bases aligning to TRBD2. With 5 bases clipped from V and 8 bases from J, the junction kept 7 bases outside the gene matches. Germline V gives CDR1 MGHDK, CDR2 SYGVNS. This CDR3 contains 14 residues. For the CDR3, the DNA is TGTGCCAGCAGTAGGCGGGGGGGCGTCTATGAGCAGTTCTTC. This sequence encodes CASSRRGGVYEQFF.

The chain employs TRBV10-3 and TRBJ2-2, with D maybe TRBD2 (5 bases). Trimming took 7 bases from V and 5 from J, leaving 14 bases between them. Germline V lookup: CDR1 ENHRY, CDR2 SYGVKD. The CDR3 is 14 amino acids. This chain's CDR3 is CAIKKGSETGELFF. The CDR3 DNA reads as TGTGCCATCAAAAAAGGTAGCGAAACCGGGGAGCTGTTTTTT.

This chain uses TRBV19 with TRBJ2-1; 11 bases fit TRBD2. Germline CDR1 is LNHDA and CDR2 is SQIVND (reference sequence). The CDR3 totals 19 residues. Trimming took 2 bases from V and 2 from J; bases not matched to a gene: 11. The CDR3, as DNA: TGTGCCAGTAGTATAAAGGCACCACTAGCGGGGGCTCCCTACAATGAGCAGTTCTTC. Its protein product is CASSIKAPLAGAPYNEQFF.

The V gene is TRBV27, the J gene TRBJ1-2; perhaps TRBD1 as D (6 bases). V was shortened by 8 bases and J by 4 bases, with 11 bases between the two germline ends. The CDR3 loop spans 12 amino acids. Germline V gives CDR1 MNHEY, CDR2 SMNVEV (reference sequence). The CDR3: CASGGGVYGYTF. Here the CDR3 DNA reads TGTGCCAGCGGAGGGGGGGTCTATGGCTACACCTTC.

This clone was counted a few times. The chain recombines TRBV19 with TRBJ2-3; 11 positions agree with TRBD1. Trimming at V came to 4 bases and at J to 1 base, leaving 1 base not matched to a gene. The CDR3 runs 15 residues. Germline V gene sequence: CDR1 LNHDA, CDR2 SQIVND (reference sequence). For the CDR3, the DNA is TGTGCCAGTAGTAGGACAGGGGGCCGCACAGATACGCAGTATTTT. Its protein is CASSRTGGRTDTQYF.

This clone was picked up one time. CDR3 DNA sequence: TGTGCCAGCAGTGAAATAACAGCCTATGGCTACACCTTC. Translating gives CASSEITAYGYTF. The V and J genes are TRBV2 and TRBJ1-2; D remains ambiguous. Germline CDR1 is SNHLY and CDR2 is FYNNEI. V lost 2 bases, J lost 4 bases, and 8 bases lay in between. The CDR3 is made up of 13 amino acids. The complete variable domain, with remaining parts taken from reference TRBV2 and TRBJ1-2, reads EPEVTQTPSHQVTQMGQEVILRCVPISNHLYFYWYRQILGQKVEFLVSFYNNEISEKSEIFDDQFSVERPDGSNFTLKIRSTKLEDSAMYFCASSEITAYGYTFGSGTRLTVV.

The chain joins TRBV3-1 (or the pseudogene TRBV3-2) to TRBJ2-1, with 8 positions matching TRBD2. The CDR3 covers 16 residues. Germline V CDR1 and CDR2: LGHDT, YNNKEL (reference sequence). V dropped 7 bases and J dropped 3; count of bases not matched to a gene: 11. As DNA, the CDR3 is TGTGCCAGCACCCTTAATCAAGCGGGAGTCTACAATGAGCAGTTCTTC. Its protein is CASTLNQAGVYNEQFF.

The chain carries TRBV7-6 and TRBJ2-1; the match to TRBD2 covers 9 bases. Germline assignment: CDR1 SGHVS and CDR2 FNYEAQ. V lost 5 bases and J lost 1; bases outside the gene matches: 15. There are 19 residues in the CDR3. The CDR3 DNA is TGTGCCAGCAGCGCACTTCCCCTACTAGCGGGCGCTTCCTACAATGAGCAGTTCTTC. This translates into CASSALPLLAGASYNEQFF.

The J gene is TRBJ2-5, the V gene TRBV21-1; the table assigns TRBD1, which was not confirmed against the DNA. TRBV21-1 is a pseudogene. The CDR3 has 14 amino acids. The CDR3 nucleotides are TGTGCCAGCAGCAGACAGGCCGGGAAAGAGACCCAGTACTTC. This gives the protein CASSRQAGKETQYF.

V and J are TRBV5-1 and TRBJ1-4, with 8 bases identical to TRBD1. The germline CDR1 and CDR2 sequences are SGHRS and YFSETQ. Losses at the gene ends were 8 bases for V and 0 bases for J; bases not matched to a gene: 9. CDR3 length: 16 amino acids. The CDR3 region has the DNA TGCGCCAGTAGACGGGCAGGGGGCTCAACTAATGAAAAACTGTTTTTT. Protein: CASRRAGGSTNEKLFF.

The V call is TRBV7-9, the J call TRBJ2-3; a weak D match, TRBD2 (5 bases). There are 15 residues in the CDR3. The germline V and J ends were trimmed by 0 bases and 4 bases, with 11 bases remaining between them. CDR1 SEHNR and CDR2 FQNEAQ come from the germline V gene (reference sequence). The CDR3 protein is CASSLASVAPDTQYF. The DNA of the CDR3 is TGTGCCAGCAGCTTAGCGTCGGTAGCGCCAGATACGCAGTATTTT.